This is a list of T cell receptor beta chains from one sample in a study of blood T cell repertoires in COVID-19. This table comes from immunoSEQ multiplex PCR, and its TCRdb copy is limited to in-frame clones, with some not included. The table has 350,000 or so clones, around 85% seen once; the top ten hold roughly 4.2%. The sequenced sample consisted of PBMCs or T cells enriched from blood (not recorded which). These receptors all stem from a woman aged 40 to 50 with acute COVID-19. Each CDR3 is given with its conserved first and last residue. D genes are given only for firm matches. For some rows the clone size is stated as once, few or many, or as a class when expanded; others skip it.

J: TRBJ2-5; D: TRBD2; size: .; V: TRBV9; DNA: TGTGCCAGCAGCGCCTTTAGGACTAGTGAAGAGACCCAGTACTTC; CDR3: CASSAFRTSEETQYF
J: TRBJ1-2; D: .; size: few; V: TRBV19; DNA: TGTGCCACCCTCCCCCGGGACTGGATATATGGCTACACCTTC; CDR3: CATLPRDWIYGYTF
J: TRBJ1-5; D: TRBD1; size: .; V: TRBV5-1; DNA: TGCGCCAGCAGCTTGGGATCGGGACAGGGAAATCAGCCCCAGCATTTT; CDR3: CASSLGSGQGNQPQHF
J: TRBJ2-7; D: .; size: .; V: TRBV7-9; DNA: TGTGCCAGCAGCCGTGCAGGGTCCTACGAGCAGTACTTC; CDR3: CASSRAGSYEQYF
J: TRBJ1-1; D: .; size: .; V: TRBV5-1; DNA: TGCGCCAGCAGCTCGGCCGGATCTACGCGGGCAAGGAACACTGAAGCTTTCTTT; CDR3: CASSSAGSTRARNTEAFF
J: TRBJ2-7; D: TRBD1; size: once; V: TRBV18; DNA: TGTGCCAGCTCACCGGGGACAGGGCAATCCTACGAGCAGTACTTC; CDR3: CASSPGTGQSYEQYF
J: TRBJ2-1; D: .; size: .; V: TRBV9; DNA: TGTGCCAGCAGCGTAGGTGTCTATATGTATGAGCAGTTCTTC; CDR3: CASSVGVYMYEQFF
J: TRBJ2-1; D: .; size: .; V: TRBV4-3; DNA: TGCGCCAGCAGCTCAGGACTATTTAATGAGCAGTTCTTC; CDR3: CASSSGLFNEQFF
J: TRBJ1-4; D: .; size: .; V: TRBV4-1; DNA: TGCGCCAGCAGCCAAGATCCGACAGTATTAGCTGTCTTTAGATCCGAAAAACTGTTTTTT; CDR3: CASSQDPTVLAVFRSEKLFF
J: TRBJ1-1; D: .; size: .; V: TRBV9; DNA: TGTGCCAGCAGCGTAGATTTAGCGAACACTGAAGCTTTCTTT; CDR3: CASSVDLANTEAFF
J: TRBJ1-3; D: .; size: .; V: TRBV7-9; DNA: TGTGCCAGCAGCCCGGGTGCCTCTGGAAACACCATATATTTT; CDR3: CASSPGASGNTIYF
J: TRBJ1-5; D: TRBD1; size: .; V: TRBV12-5; DNA: TGTGCTAGTGGTTTGGTACACGGACAGGGGAGCCCTTCTAGGCTGAATTTT; CDR3: CASGLVHGQGSPSRLNF
J: TRBJ2-7; D: .; size: .; V: TRBV24-1; DNA: TGTGCCACCAGTGCGTCGGGTGGCGAGCAGTACTTC; CDR3: CATSASGGEQYF
J: TRBJ1-3; D: .; size: .; V: TRBV13; DNA: TGTGCCAGCAGCTTCGAGTTCCCCATATATTTT; CDR3: CASSFEFPIYF
J: TRBJ1-1; D: TRBD1; size: .; V: TRBV12-3/TRBV12-4; DNA: TGTGCCAGCAGCTTCGGGACAGACACTGAAGCTTTCTTT; CDR3: CASSFGTDTEAFF
J: TRBJ2-7; D: .; size: once; V: TRBV14; DNA: TGTGCCAGCAGCCCCGGGAGCCTCTCCTACGAGCAGTACTTC; CDR3: CASSPGSLSYEQYF
J: TRBJ2-3; D: .; size: once; V: TRBV6-1; DNA: TGTGCCAGCAGTGAGCCGGGATATCCCCCAGATACGCAGTATTTT; CDR3: CASSEPGYPPDTQYF
J: TRBJ2-2; D: .; size: .; V: TRBV28; DNA: TGTGCCAGCAGTTTGTCGGTAGTCGGCACCGGGGAGCTGTTTTTT; CDR3: CASSLSVVGTGELFF
J: TRBJ2-3; D: TRBD1; size: .; V: TRBV18; DNA: TGTGCCAGCTCACCAGAGACAGGGGGGAGCACAGATACGCAGTATTTT; CDR3: CASSPETGGSTDTQYF
J: TRBJ1-1; D: .; size: .; V: TRBV6-4; DNA: TGTGCCAGCAGTAGACAGATGAACACTGAAGCTTTCTTT; CDR3: CASSRQMNTEAFF
J: TRBJ1-1; D: .; size: .; V: TRBV10-3; DNA: TGTGCCATCAGTGAGACTCTCTTGGACACTGAAGCTTTCTTT; CDR3: CAISETLLDTEAFF
J: TRBJ2-1; D: .; size: .; V: TRBV7-2; DNA: TGTGCCAGCAGCTTAGATATAGCGATGAATGAGCAGTTCTTC; CDR3: CASSLDIAMNEQFF
J: TRBJ1-5; D: .; size: .; V: TRBV19; DNA: TGTGCCAGTAGTATACACATCCAGCCCCAGCATTTT; CDR3: CASSIHIQPQHF
J: TRBJ2-3; D: TRBD2; size: once; V: TRBV2; DNA: TGTGCCAGCAGTGCCGGGGGGGCAAGCACAGATACGCAGTATTTT; CDR3: CASSAGGASTDTQYF
J: TRBJ2-3; D: .; size: .; V: TRBV5-4; DNA: TGTGCCAGCAGCCCCGGGACAACTAGCACAGATACGCAGTATTTT; CDR3: CASSPGTTSTDTQYF
J: TRBJ2-5; D: .; size: once; V: TRBV5-1; DNA: TGCGCCAGCAGACAGGACGGGGAGACCCAGTACTTC; CDR3: CASRQDGETQYF
J: TRBJ2-1; D: TRBD2; size: .; V: TRBV5-1; DNA: TGCGCCAGTCAGCTTATAGCGGGAGTTGGCAATGAGCAGTTCTTC; CDR3: CASQLIAGVGNEQFF
J: TRBJ2-6; D: TRBD1; size: .; V: TRBV4-1; DNA: TGCGCCAGCAGCCAAAATTACCCGGGACAGCTAGCCAACGTCCTGACTTTC; CDR3: CASSQNYPGQLANVLTF
J: TRBJ2-4; D: TRBD1; size: .; V: TRBV5-1; DNA: TGCGCCAGCAGCTTAAGTACAGGGGTCACCAAAAACATTCAGTACTTC; CDR3: CASSLSTGVTKNIQYF
J: TRBJ2-1; D: TRBD2; size: once; V: TRBV3-1/TRBV3-2; DNA: TGTGCCAGCAGCCCTTCGGGACTAGCGGAATACAATGAGCAGTTCTTC; CDR3: CASSPSGLAEYNEQFF
J: TRBJ1-6; D: TRBD1; size: once; V: TRBV7-8; DNA: TGTGCCAGCAGCTCGCGCGGGACAGGCTATAATTCACCCCTCCACTTT; CDR3: CASSSRGTGYNSPLHF
J: TRBJ1-2; D: .; size: .; V: TRBV7-2; DNA: TGTGCCAGCAGCTCAAGAGCGGGTACCGGGAAGACCTTC; CDR3: CASSSRAGTGKTF
J: TRBJ2-7; D: TRBD2; size: .; V: TRBV28; DNA: TGTGCCAGCAGTCTATCGGGACTAAACACCTACGAGCAGTACTTC; CDR3: CASSLSGLNTYEQYF
J: TRBJ1-1; D: .; size: .; V: TRBV19; DNA: TGTGCCAGTAGTATATGGCAGTTTGGTCGGAACACTGAAGCTTTCTTT; CDR3: CASSIWQFGRNTEAFF
J: TRBJ1-1; D: .; size: .; V: TRBV5-8; DNA: TGTGCCAGCAGCTTAATCCCATTGGGCCAAGCTTTCTTT; CDR3: CASSLIPLGQAFF
J: TRBJ1-2; D: .; size: .; V: TRBV4-2; DNA: TGTGCCAGCAGCCAAGATGGGAGCAAGGGTGCCTATGGCTACACCTTC; CDR3: CASSQDGSKGAYGYTF
J: TRBJ1-2; D: .; size: once; V: TRBV27; DNA: TGTGCCAGCAGTCCTCAGGGCCCCGTTGTATATGGCTACACCTTC; CDR3: CASSPQGPVVYGYTF
J: TRBJ2-3; D: TRBD2; size: .; V: TRBV2; DNA: TGTGCCAGCAAATTAGCGGGAGGTCGGACAGATACGCAGTATTTT; CDR3: CASKLAGGRTDTQYF
J: TRBJ2-5; D: .; size: once; V: TRBV28; DNA: TGTGCCAGCAAAATGTGGGGGATGGGGGGACAAGAGACCCAGTACTTC; CDR3: CASKMWGMGGQETQYF
J: TRBJ2-1; D: .; size: .; V: TRBV2; DNA: TGTGCCAGCAGTGAAGGGTGGGGGGGCCGGATTGAGCAGTTCTTC; CDR3: CASSEGWGGRIEQFF
J: TRBJ2-5; D: .; size: .; V: TRBV19; DNA: TGTGCCAGTAGGCGGCAGGGTTTCGGCGAAGAGACCCAGTACTTC; CDR3: CASRRQGFGEETQYF
J: TRBJ2-7; D: .; size: once; V: TRBV28; DNA: TGTGCCAGCAGTTTAACCAGGGGTATTTCCTACGAGCAGTACTTC; CDR3: CASSLTRGISYEQYF
J: TRBJ1-1; D: TRBD1; size: .; V: TRBV9; DNA: TGTGCCAGCAGAGCAGGGGGCTTGAACACTGAAGCTTTCTTT; CDR3: CASRAGGLNTEAFF
J: TRBJ1-1; D: .; size: .; V: TRBV19; DNA: TGTGCCAGTAGTATAGAACCCGCGCAGGGGACGAACACTGAAGCTTTCTTT; CDR3: CASSIEPAQGTNTEAFF
J: TRBJ1-2; D: TRBD1; size: .; V: TRBV6-1; DNA: TGTGCCAGCAGTGAAGACCTACAGGGGGGAGGCTATGGCTACACCTTC; CDR3: CASSEDLQGGGYGYTF
J: TRBJ2-1; D: .; size: .; V: TRBV20-1; DNA: TGCAGTGCTTTTACCTACAATGAGCAGTTCTTC; CDR3: CSAFTYNEQFF
J: TRBJ1-2; D: .; size: .; V: TRBV21-1; DNA: TGTGCCAGCAGCATTCTTTCCAGGGGTACCAACTATGGCTACACCTTC; CDR3: CASSILSRGTNYGYTF
J: TRBJ1-6; D: .; size: .; V: TRBV25-1; DNA: TGTGCCAGCAGTGGTCAGGGTTATAATTCACCCCTCCACTTT; CDR3: CASSGQGYNSPLHF
J: TRBJ1-2; D: .; size: .; V: TRBV5-1; DNA: TGCGCCAGCAGCTTCGGTCCCAGCGATAACTATGGCTACACCTTC; CDR3: CASSFGPSDNYGYTF
J: TRBJ2-7; D: .; size: once; V: TRBV13; DNA: TGTGCCAGCAGCCCGACAGGTAACTCCTACGAGCAGTACTTC; CDR3: CASSPTGNSYEQYF
J: TRBJ1-2; D: .; size: .; V: TRBV12-3/TRBV12-4; DNA: TGTGCCAGCAGCCGTGACACAAACTATGGCTACACCTTC; CDR3: CASSRDTNYGYTF
J: TRBJ2-2; D: TRBD1; size: .; V: TRBV5-5; DNA: TGTGCCAGCAGCTTGGTGGTGGCAGGGGGCACCACCGGGGAGCTGTTTTTT; CDR3: CASSLVVAGGTTGELFF
J: TRBJ1-1; D: .; size: .; V: TRBV19; DNA: TGTGCCAGTACAGGGGTTGACACTGAAGCTTTCTTT; CDR3: CASTGVDTEAFF
J: TRBJ1-4; D: TRBD1; size: .; V: TRBV6-1; DNA: TGTGCCAGCAGTGAAGCGGGGGACAGGGTGAATGAAAAACTGTTTTTT; CDR3: CASSEAGDRVNEKLFF
J: TRBJ1-3; D: TRBD1; size: .; V: TRBV7-2; DNA: TGTGCCAGCAGCTTAGAGGGACAGAGAGGAAACACCATATATTTT; CDR3: CASSLEGQRGNTIYF
J: TRBJ2-1; D: TRBD1; size: once; V: TRBV27; DNA: TGTGCCAGCAGCCCCGGGACAGGTTATGGAGGGCAGTTCTTC; CDR3: CASSPGTGYGGQFF
J: TRBJ2-5; D: TRBD2; size: .; V: TRBV19; DNA: TGTGCCAGTAGTATTCTAGCGGGGGAACAAGAGACCCAGTACTTC; CDR3: CASSILAGEQETQYF
J: TRBJ2-2; D: .; size: .; V: TRBV6-2/TRBV6-3; DNA: TGTGCCAGCAGCCTAACAGGGACCGGGGAGCTGTTTTTT; CDR3: CASSLTGTGELFF